These 5 T cell receptor beta chains were all obtained from the same sample, sequenced in a study of graft-versus-host responses after intestinal transplantation. The antigens these receptors bind are not known. The method was immunoSEQ multiplex PCR; TCRdb's version includes in-frame clones alone and lacks a portion of them. This sample yields about 90,000 clones, of which over 85% are seen a single time; less than 0.4% belongs to the top ten. Specimen: unstimulated CD4+ T cells sorted from spleen or lymph node cells, collected before intestinal transplant. These receptors originate from a human donor who received an intestinal transplant.

J is TRBJ2-5 and V is TRBV5-6, with TRBD1 matching over 10 bases. The length of the CDR3 is 15 residues. The ends lost 5 bases at V and 3 bases at J; junction bases unmatched: 7. The germline gives CDR1 SGHDT, CDR2 YYEEEE. The CDR3 nucleotides are TGTGCCAGCAGTTTATTCGGGACAGGGGAAGAGACCCAGTACTTC. Its protein product is CASSLFGTGEETQYF.

The chain uses TRBV4-2 and TRBJ2-2; TRBD2 matches at 10 bases. V shed 0 bases and J 4 bases; nucleotides not matched to a gene: 14. Germline lookup yields CDR1 LGHNA and CDR2 YNFKEQ. This CDR3 contains 20 residues. The CDR3 sequence: CASSQDPPGLAAGFTGELFF. CDR3 DNA: TGTGCCAGCAGCCAAGACCCCCCCGGACTAGCGGCCGGCTTCACCGGGGAGCTGTTTTTT.

The chain couples TRBV5-1 to TRBJ1-2; no clear D gene. This CDR3 has 16 amino acids. V lost 0 bases, J lost 6 bases, and 18 bases lay in between. Germline assignment: CDR1 SGHRS and CDR2 YFSETQ. The CDR3 region is CASSLGLKRGQDGYTF. The CDR3 DNA is TGCGCCAGCAGCTTGGGACTCAAGCGAGGGCAGGATGGCTACACCTTC.

This chain connects TRBV5-4 to TRBJ2-5; the match to TRBD2 covers 11 bases. The germline gives CDR1 SGHNT, CDR2 YYREEE (reference sequence). The CDR3 has 17 amino acids. J gave up 3 bases and V 4 bases, and 11 bases lay outside the gene matches. CDR3 DNA sequence: TGTGCCAGCAGCCCGGGACTAGCGGCCCTAAGGGAAGAGACCCAGTACTTC. Translated, it gives CASSPGLAALREETQYF.

The chain combines TRBV5-1 with TRBJ2-2; 8 nucleotides line up with TRBD2. Germline V gene lookup returns CDR1 SGHRS and CDR2 YFSETQ. The CDR3 consists of 16 residues. After removal of 4 bases from V and 5 bases from J, the junction contained 10 bases not matched to a gene. This chain's CDR3 is CASSPYTSGGTGELFF. The CDR3 DNA reads TGCGCCAGCAGCCCCTACACTAGCGGAGGAACCGGGGAGCTGTTTTTT.